This TCR beta chain was retrieved from a study of T cells in localized non-small cell lung cancer. TCRdb's copy holds only in-frame clones and misses some; the assay was immunoSEQ multiplex PCR. The data contain some 72,000 clones, 84% of them singletons. Sequencing was performed on peripheral blood, taken before any cancer treatment. The receptor was isolated from a man between 40 and 70 years old with stage I lung adenocarcinoma.

The CDR3: CASSTGASFSGANVLTF. The CDR3 nucleotides read TGTGCCAGTAGTACAGGGGCCTCTTTCTCTGGGGCCAACGTCCTGACTTTC. The genes are TRBV19 and TRBJ2-6; a possible D gene is TRBD1 (6 bases). The germline V gene encodes CDR1 LNHDA and CDR2 SQIVND (reference sequence). The CDR3 covers 17 residues. The V and J ends lost 4 bases and 0 bases respectively, with 13 bases between them.